This T cell receptor beta chain was captured by sequencing in a study of blood T cell repertoires in COVID-19 (dated by TCRdb to the early 2020s). Regarding the study in general: The collaborator samples originated in the United States, Italy and Spain and spanned the acute and convalescent phases of COVID-19. Sample metadata almost always included a de-identified subject ID, COVID-19 status, age in years and sex. The material from the prospective study consisted of cDNA or gDNA derived from T cells, B-cell-depleted T cells, or PBMCs. Samples came from the ongoing ImmuneRACE study (first 160 participants) plus 1,254 subjects from 6 global collaborators. Deeply sampled blood TCRbeta repertoires from subjects exposed to, actively infected with, or recovered from COVID-19 were included in the dataset. Where HLA class I and class II types were available, the types were taken from metadata supplied by the sample provider, not from assay-based typing. The repertoires were made available in a free public database intended to serve as a resource for research on the immune response to SARS-CoV-2.

TCRbeta CDR3 regions were amplified from genomic DNA by means of the immunoSEQ Assay, a bias-controlled multiplex PCR. As for the authors' bioinformatics: The number of nucleated cells in each sample was estimated by amplification of reference gene primers within the assay. To quantify the absolute abundance of each unique TCRbeta CDR3 rearrangement, sequence reads were collapsed and filtered. For each sample, productive Simpson clonality was calculated as the square root of Simpson's diversity index over productive rearrangements. This is the immuneACCESS table as TCRdb keeps it, with only in-frame sequences that have V and J called. A part of the clones is gone; compared with another copy, unresolved V genes explain less than half, and the rest is unexplained. Clonal size and the V and J genes are those of that table, whereas D and trimming came from the DNA. The sample table shows approximately 170,000 clones, and roughly 84% are seen once. About 6.9% of the sample is in the top ten clones.

On this clone: Its antigen specificity is not known. No base-level quality is on record; no much larger clone is a single base apart.

Results and caveats for the whole study, not just this receptor: The quantity of clinical and demographic metadata differed by source and by participant and was supplied without curation.

Including the terminal cysteine and phenylalanine, the CDR3 comprises 16 residues. Of the read, only the CDR3 DNA is kept; its 48 bases are in frame from base 1. Sequences MNHNS (CDR1) and SASEGT (CDR2) are obtained from the germline V gene. V has 4 bases trimmed and J has 8 bases trimmed; junction bases matching no gene number 8. One collaborating source in Seattle enrolled patients during active infection and followed them longitudinally through the course of disease. Each collaborating institution followed its own protocols to collect whole blood in K2EDTA tubes. For TCRbeta analysis, collaborators shipped samples as frozen whole blood, isolated PBMCs, or DNA extracted from either of those sample types.

Sequencing was carried out using peripheral blood. Recombination connected TRBV6-1 to TRBJ1-4, and 12 bases in between align with TRBD1. This sequence originates from a man aged 80 or over with COVID-19, enrolled during active disease. The CDR3 protein sequence reads: CASSGDRGLGGEKLFF. In nucleotides, the sequence is TGTGCCAGCAGTGGGGACAGGGGGCTCGGAGGGGAAAAACTGTTTTTT.